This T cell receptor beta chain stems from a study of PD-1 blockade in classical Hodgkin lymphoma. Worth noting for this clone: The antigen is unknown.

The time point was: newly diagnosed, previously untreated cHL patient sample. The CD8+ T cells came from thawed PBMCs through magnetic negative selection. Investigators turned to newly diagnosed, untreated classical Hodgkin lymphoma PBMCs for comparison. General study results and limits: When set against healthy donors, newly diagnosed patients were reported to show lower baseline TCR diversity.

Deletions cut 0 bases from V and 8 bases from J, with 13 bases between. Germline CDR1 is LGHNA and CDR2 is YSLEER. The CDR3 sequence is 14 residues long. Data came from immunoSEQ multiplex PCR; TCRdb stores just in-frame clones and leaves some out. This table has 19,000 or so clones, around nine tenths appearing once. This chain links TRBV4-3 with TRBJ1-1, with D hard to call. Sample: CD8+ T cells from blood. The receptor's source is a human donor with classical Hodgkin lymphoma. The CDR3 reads CASSQDTRQWEAFF. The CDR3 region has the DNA TGCGCCAGCAGCCAAGATACTAGGCAATGGGAAGCTTTCTTT.